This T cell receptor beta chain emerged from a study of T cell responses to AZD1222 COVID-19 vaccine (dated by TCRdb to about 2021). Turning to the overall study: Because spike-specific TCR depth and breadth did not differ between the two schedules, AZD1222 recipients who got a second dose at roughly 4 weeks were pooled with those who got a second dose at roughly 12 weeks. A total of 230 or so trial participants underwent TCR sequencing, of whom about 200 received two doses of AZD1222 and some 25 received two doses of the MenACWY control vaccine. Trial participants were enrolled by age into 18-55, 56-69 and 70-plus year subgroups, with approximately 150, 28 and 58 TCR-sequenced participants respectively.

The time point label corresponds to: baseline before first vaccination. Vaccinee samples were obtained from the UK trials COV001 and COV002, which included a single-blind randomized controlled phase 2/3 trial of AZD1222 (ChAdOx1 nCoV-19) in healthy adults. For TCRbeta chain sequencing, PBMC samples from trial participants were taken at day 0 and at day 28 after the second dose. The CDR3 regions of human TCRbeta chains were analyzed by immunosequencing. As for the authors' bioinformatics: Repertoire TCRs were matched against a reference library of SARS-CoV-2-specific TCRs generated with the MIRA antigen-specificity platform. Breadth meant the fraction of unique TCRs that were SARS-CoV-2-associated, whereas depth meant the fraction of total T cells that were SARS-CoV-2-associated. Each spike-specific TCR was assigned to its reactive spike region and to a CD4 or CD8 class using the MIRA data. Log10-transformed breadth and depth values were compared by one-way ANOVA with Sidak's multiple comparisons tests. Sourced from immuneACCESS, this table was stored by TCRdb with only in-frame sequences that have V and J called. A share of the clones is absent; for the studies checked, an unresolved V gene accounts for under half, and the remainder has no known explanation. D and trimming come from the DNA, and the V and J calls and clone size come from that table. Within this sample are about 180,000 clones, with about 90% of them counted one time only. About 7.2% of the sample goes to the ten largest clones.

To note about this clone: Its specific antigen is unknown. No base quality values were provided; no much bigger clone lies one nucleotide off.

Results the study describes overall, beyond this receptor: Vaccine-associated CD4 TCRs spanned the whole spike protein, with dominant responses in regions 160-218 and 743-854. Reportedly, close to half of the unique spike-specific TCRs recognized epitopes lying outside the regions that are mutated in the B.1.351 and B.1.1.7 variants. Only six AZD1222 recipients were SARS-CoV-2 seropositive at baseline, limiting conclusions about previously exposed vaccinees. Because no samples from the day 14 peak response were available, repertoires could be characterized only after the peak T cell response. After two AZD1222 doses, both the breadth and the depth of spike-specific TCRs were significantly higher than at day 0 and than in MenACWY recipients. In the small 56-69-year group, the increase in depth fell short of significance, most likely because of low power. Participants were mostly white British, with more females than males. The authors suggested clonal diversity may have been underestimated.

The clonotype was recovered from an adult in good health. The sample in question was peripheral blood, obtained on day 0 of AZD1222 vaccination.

The sequence in DNA is TGTGCCAGCAGCAACCGGGACAGGGGACGTTCACCCCTCCACTTT. Its translation reads: CASSNRDRGRSPLHF. The chain employs TRBV6-5 and TRBJ1-6, and TRBD1 matches 10 of the central bases. CDR1 MNHEY and CDR2 SVGAGI were looked up in the germline V gene. V loses 6 bases at its end and J loses 9 bases; junction bases beyond the gene matches: 8. Reading from cysteine to phenylalanine, the CDR3 counts 15 amino acids. The DNA shown is the 45-base CDR3, in frame from base 1.